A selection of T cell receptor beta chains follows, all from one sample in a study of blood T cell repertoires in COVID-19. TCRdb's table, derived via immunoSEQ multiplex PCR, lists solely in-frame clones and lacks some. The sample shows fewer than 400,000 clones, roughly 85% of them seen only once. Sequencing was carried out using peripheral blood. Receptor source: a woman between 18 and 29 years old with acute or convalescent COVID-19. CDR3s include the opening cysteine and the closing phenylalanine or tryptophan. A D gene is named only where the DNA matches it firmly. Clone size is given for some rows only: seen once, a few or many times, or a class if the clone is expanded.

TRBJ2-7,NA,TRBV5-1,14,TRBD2,CASSGTSGAYEQYF,TGCGCCAGCAGCGGAACTAGCGGCGCCTACGAGCAGTACTTC
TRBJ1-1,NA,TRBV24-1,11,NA,CATSSQTEAFF,TGTGCCACCAGTAGTCAGACTGAAGCTTTCTTT
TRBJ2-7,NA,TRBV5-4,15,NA,CASSLGAGETYEQYF,TGTGCCAGCAGCTTGGGGGCAGGGGAGACCTACGAGCAGTACTTC
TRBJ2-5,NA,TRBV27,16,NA,CATCPRAGVLEETQYF,TGTGCCACCTGTCCCCGGGCAGGGGTATTGGAAGAGACCCAGTACTTC
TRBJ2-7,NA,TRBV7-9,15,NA,CASSLVGGRADEQYF,TGTGCCAGCAGCTTAGTAGGGGGGAGGGCGGACGAGCAGTACTTC
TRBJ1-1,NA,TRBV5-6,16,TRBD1,CASSLGQGRVNTEAFF,TGTGCCAGCAGCTTGGGACAGGGGCGGGTGAACACTGAAGCTTTCTTT
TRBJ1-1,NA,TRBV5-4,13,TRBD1,CASSPDRGTEAFF,TGTGCCAGCAGCCCAGACAGGGGGACTGAAGCTTTCTTT
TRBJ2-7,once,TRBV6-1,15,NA,CASSEENDSPYEQYF,TGTGCCAGCAGTGAAGAGAACGACAGTCCCTACGAGCAGTACTTC
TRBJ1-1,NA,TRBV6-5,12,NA,CASNVGGGKAFF,TGTGCCAGCAACGTCGGGGGGGGGAAAGCTTTCTTT
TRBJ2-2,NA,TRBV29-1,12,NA,CSVDGGTGELFF,TGCAGCGTTGATGGCGGCACCGGGGAGCTGTTTTTT
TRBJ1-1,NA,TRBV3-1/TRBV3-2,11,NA,CASSQGGEAFF,TGTGCCAGCAGCCAAGGGGGCGAAGCTTTCTTT
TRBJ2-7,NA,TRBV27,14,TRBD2,CASSFSGSPREQYF,TGTGCCAGCAGTTTTAGCGGGAGCCCCCGAGAGCAGTACTTC
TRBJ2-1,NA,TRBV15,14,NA,CATSRALGRNEQFF,TGTGCCACCAGCAGAGCCCTCGGTCGGAATGAGCAGTTCTTC
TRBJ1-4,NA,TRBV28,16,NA,CASSFVLDRLSEKLFF,TGTGCCAGCAGTTTTGTATTAGACAGGTTGAGTGAAAAACTGTTTTTT
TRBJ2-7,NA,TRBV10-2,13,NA,CATGWDTDYEQYF,TGCGCCACCGGCTGGGACACCGACTACGAGCAGTACTTC
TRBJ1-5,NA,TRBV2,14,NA,CASSLEGSNQPQHF,TGTGCCAGCAGTTTGGAGGGCAGCAATCAGCCCCAGCATTTT
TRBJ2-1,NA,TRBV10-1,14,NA,CATRSGGENNEQFF,TGCGCCACCAGGTCCGGGGGAGAAAACAATGAGCAGTTCTTC
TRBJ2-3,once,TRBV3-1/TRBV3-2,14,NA,CASSQGGNTDTQYF,TGTGCCAGCAGCCAAGGCGGGAACACAGATACGCAGTATTTT
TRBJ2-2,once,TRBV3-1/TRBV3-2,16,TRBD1,CASSRTQGANTGELFF,TGTGCCAGCAGCCGCACCCAGGGGGCGAACACCGGGGAGCTGTTTTTT
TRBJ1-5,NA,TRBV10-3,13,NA,CAIRFDEYQPQHF,TGTGCCATCAGATTCGATGAGTATCAGCCCCAGCATTTT
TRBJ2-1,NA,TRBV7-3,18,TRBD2,CASSLRGSSSGGFHEQFF,TGTGCCAGCAGCTTAAGAGGTTCGTCCAGCGGGGGGTTCCATGAGCAGTTCTTC
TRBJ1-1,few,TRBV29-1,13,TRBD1,CSVYGTADTEAFF,TGCAGCGTCTACGGGACAGCCGACACTGAAGCTTTCTTT
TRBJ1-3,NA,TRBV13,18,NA,CASSLGPWGESSGNTIYF,TGTGCCAGCAGCTTAGGCCCTTGGGGGGAGAGCTCTGGAAACACCATATATTTT
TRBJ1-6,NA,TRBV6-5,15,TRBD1,CASRTRGTGLSPLHF,TGTGCCAGCAGAACCCGGGGGACAGGGCTTTCACCCCTCCACTTT
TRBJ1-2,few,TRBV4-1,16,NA,CASSQEPDAGGYGYTF,TGCGCCAGCAGCCAAGAGCCCGACGCGGGGGGATATGGCTACACCTTC
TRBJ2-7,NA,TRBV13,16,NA,CASSSLQGRGSYEQYF,TGTGCCAGCAGCTCCCTTCAGGGTAGGGGCTCCTACGAGCAGTACTTC
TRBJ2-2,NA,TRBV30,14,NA,CAWSTGTETGELFF,TGTGCCTGGAGTACCGGGACTGAGACCGGGGAGCTGTTTTTT